A single sample gave rise to the 4 T cell receptor beta chains below, sequenced in a study of T cell responses to AZD1222 COVID-19 vaccine (dated by TCRdb to 2020 to 2022). The time point label here, explained by the study, means: baseline before first vaccination. Library creation used the immunoSEQ multiplex PCR assay. TCRdb obtained this table from immuneACCESS and retained in-frame rearrangements with V and J assigned. These tables miss some clones; where compared with another copy, unresolved V genes account for less than half of the shortfall, and the remainder is unexplained. This sample gives some 130,000 clones in total; 90% of them show up just once. The top ten clonotypes cover approximately 1.6% of the sample. Sample: peripheral blood, taken on day 0 of AZD1222 vaccination. The receptor set was obtained from an adult in good health.

This chain uses TRBV7-2 with TRBJ2-2, with no clear D. There are 15 residues in the CDR3. Trimming took 1 base from V and 2 from J, leaving 8 bases between them. Per the germline V gene, CDR1 is SGHTA and CDR2 is FQGNSA. The CDR3 coding sequence is TGTGCCAGCAGCTTAGTAGCCCCTAACACCGGGGAGCTGTTTTTT. Translated, it gives CASSLVAPNTGELFF.

This chain joins TRBV5-6 and TRBJ2-6; D gene unclear. Trimming stripped 0 bases from V and 0 bases from J, with 13 bases between. CDR1 SGHDT and CDR2 YYEEEE come from the germline V gene. This CDR3 region has 18 residues. The CDR3 coding sequence is TGTGCCAGCAGCTTGGATCCAGCAAGCTTCTCTGGGGCCAACGTCCTGACTTTC. As protein: CASSLDPASFSGANVLTF.

The chain couples TRBV5-1 to TRBJ2-2; D is uncertain. Trimming took off 6 bases at V and 7 bases at J, with 16 bases between the two ends. The germline CDR1 and CDR2 sequences are SGHRS and YFSETQ. This CDR3 has 14 residues. CDR3 sequence reads: CASTPGGWGGELFF. CDR3 DNA sequence: TGCGCCAGCACACCTGGCGGTTGGGGCGGGGAGCTGTTTTTT.

V usage is TRBV25-1 and J usage is TRBJ1-2; no clear D gene. The CDR3 covers 12 residues. Looked up from germline, CDR1 is MGHDK and CDR2 is SYGVNS. V lost 8 bases to trimming and J lost 8 bases, with 15 bases between them. The CDR3 nucleotides read TGTGCCAGCCGATCGCATCGTCTCGGCTACACCTTC. Its protein is CASRSHRLGYTF.